A single sample gave rise to the 16 T cell receptor beta chains below, sequenced in a study of shared clonotypes between healthy human individuals. Using immunoSEQ multiplex PCR, the repertoire was profiled, and TCRdb retains in-frame clones only, with some absent. In the table there are under 2,500,000 clones, approximately 95% of which are singletons. The sample consisted of naive CD4+ T cells sorted from blood. The subset is: CD45RA+ positively selected. The receptors here all came from a man aged 18 to 29 in good health.

Concerning this clone: The sample contains more than one DNA sequence encoding this CDR3. The chain links TRBV5-1 to TRBJ1-1; D gene uncertain. Per germline, CDR1 SGHRS and CDR2 YFSETQ. The germline V and J ends were trimmed by 5 bases and 6 bases, with 8 bases remaining between them. CDR3 size: 11 residues. The CDR3 region has the DNA TGCGCCAGCAGTGAGGGAGCTGAAGCTTTCTTT. Residues: CASSEGAEAFF.

This clone was counted once. The chain links TRBV19 to TRBJ2-7; D is undetermined. Trimming removed 3 bases at V and 0 bases at J, with 9 bases between. CDR1 and CDR2 from the germline V gene are LNHDA and SQIVND (reference sequence). The CDR3 loop spans 14 amino acids. CDR3 bases: TGTGCCAGTAGTATGGGGTTGGGCTCCTACGAGCAGTACTTC. It encodes CASSMGLGSYEQYF.

The chain uses TRBV9 and TRBJ2-3; D might be TRBD2 (5 bases). This CDR3 has 15 residues. Trimming shortened V by 1 base and J by 1 base, and 10 bases separated the two germline ends. CDR1 and CDR2 (germline): SGDLS, YYNGEE. The chain's CDR3 is CASSVYRGGTDTQYF. CDR3 nucleotides: TGTGCCAGCAGCGTATACCGGGGAGGCACAGATACGCAGTATTTT.

The CDR3 coding sequence is TGTGCCAGCAGCGTAGCCGGGCCCAATGAGCAGTTCTTC. It is translated as CASSVAGPNEQFF. The chain combines TRBV9 with TRBJ2-1; no clear D gene. CDR1 and CDR2 (germline): SGDLS, YYNGEE. The CDR3 is made up of 13 amino acids. Trimming stripped 0 bases from V and 6 bases from J, with 7 bases between.

The V gene is TRBV6-6, the J gene TRBJ1-4, with 9 nucleotides matching TRBD1. This CDR3 spans 16 amino acids. J lost 2 bases, V lost 7 bases, and 8 bases had no gene match. The germline gives CDR1 MNHNY, CDR2 SVGAGI (reference sequence). The CDR3 DNA is TGTGCCAGCACCTACCTGACAGGGGGTACTAATGAAAAACTGTTTTTT. Encoded protein: CASTYLTGGTNEKLFF.

V gene TRBV2 combines with J gene TRBJ1-2, with D unresolved. The CDR3 is 13 residues long. CDR1 is SNHLY, CDR2 FYNNEI, per germline. Trimming shortened V by 8 bases and J by 6 bases, and 16 bases separated the two germline ends. The CDR3 protein is CASRLDTEHGYTF. The CDR3 DNA sequence: TGTGCCAGCCGGCTCGACACGGAACATGGCTACACCTTC. The full variable domain, in which reference TRBV2 and TRBJ1-2 provide the parts outside the CDR3, is EPEVTQTPSHQVTQMGQEVILRCVPISNHLYFYWYRQILGQKVEFLVSFYNNEISEKSEIFDDQFSVERPDGSNFTLKIRSTKLEDSAMYFCASRLDTEHGYTFGSGTRLTVV.

This sequence joins TRBV19 and TRBJ2-6; D is uncertain. The CDR3 is 16 amino acids. CDR1 is LNHDA, CDR2 SQIVND, per germline (reference sequence). Trimming took 10 bases from V and 0 from J, leaving 16 bases between them. The CDR3 nucleotides read TGTGCCACCAACAGCCTCAAGGTCTCTGGGGCCAACGTCCTGACTTTC. Protein: CATNSLKVSGANVLTF.

The chain couples TRBV5-1 to TRBJ2-7; 11 bases match TRBD2. CDR3 length: 16 amino acids. From germline, CDR1 is SGHRS and CDR2 YFSETQ. V lost 0 bases, J lost 0 bases, and 2 bases stayed unmatched. CDR3 nucleotides: TGCGCCAGCAGCTTGGGACTAGCGGGATTCTCCTACGAGCAGTACTTC. Protein product: CASSLGLAGFSYEQYF.

This rearrangement joins TRBV19 to TRBJ2-3; 7 bases map to TRBD1. CDR3 length: 14 residues. V shed 5 bases, J shed 4 bases, and the junction held 6 bases outside the gene matches. Per germline, CDR1 LNHDA and CDR2 SQIVND (reference sequence). The CDR3 here is CASSAWQGADTQYF. In DNA form, the CDR3 reads TGTGCCAGTAGTGCTTGGCAGGGGGCAGATACGCAGTATTTT.

This chain connects TRBV6-5 to TRBJ2-1; D unclear. CDR3 size: 11 residues. Germline CDR1 is MNHEY and CDR2 is SVGAGI. The V gene lost 2 bases and the J gene lost 12 bases, with 8 bases spanning the gap. The CDR3 DNA reads as TGTGCCAGCAGTTACGGTATGTTGCAGTTCTTC. This sequence encodes CASSYGMLQFF.

The genes are TRBV6-4 and TRBJ1-6; TRBD1 might be the D (5 bases). Deletions cut 10 bases from V and 8 bases from J, with 12 bases between. CDR1 is MRHNA and CDR2 is SNTAGT in the germline V gene. The CDR3 is made up of 12 amino acids. The CDR3 DNA reads as TGTGCCACAGGGAGAACGGATTCACCCCTCCACTTT. It yields the protein CATGRTDSPLHF.

The chain couples TRBV28 to TRBJ1-5; 8 bases line up with TRBD1. Germline assignment: CDR1 MDHEN and CDR2 SYDVKM. V dropped 5 bases and J dropped 2; count of bases not matched to a gene: 14. The CDR3 is 18 residues long. For the CDR3, the DNA is TGTGCCAGCAGTCTCTCTCGACAGGGGTTCTGGGGCAATCAGCCCCAGCATTTT. Its protein product is CASSLSRQGFWGNQPQHF.

This chain connects TRBV2 to TRBJ1-4; D is unresolved. The germline V gene encodes CDR1 SNHLY and CDR2 FYNNEI. The CDR3 runs to 13 residues. Trimming removed 5 bases from V and 6 bases from J, with 10 bases in between. The CDR3 DNA sequence: TGTGCCAGCAGTCGGGGTAGGGATGAAAAACTGTTTTTT. It specifies CASSRGRDEKLFF.

The J gene is TRBJ2-7, the V gene TRBV18; possibly TRBD2 for D (6 bases). CDR3 length: 14 amino acids. V lost 2 bases to trimming and J lost 3 bases, with 11 bases between them. CDR1 and CDR2 from the germline V gene are KGHSH and LQKENI. The CDR3 spells CASSPGSSVYEQYF. The CDR3 nucleotides read TGTGCCAGCTCACCAGGCTCTAGCGTCTACGAGCAGTACTTC.

The genes are TRBV7-9 and TRBJ2-3, with D hard to call. From germline, CDR1 is SEHNR and CDR2 FQNEAQ (reference sequence). V was shortened by 7 bases and J by 0 bases, with 14 bases between the two germline ends. There are 15 residues in the CDR3. The CDR3 protein is CASILDAASTDTQYF. Written as DNA, the CDR3 is TGTGCCAGCATCTTGGACGCGGCGAGCACAGATACGCAGTATTTT.

V and J are TRBV5-1 and TRBJ1-4; D is undetermined. Trimming cost V 2 bases and J 4 bases, with 15 bases left between them. Germline lookup yields CDR1 SGHRS and CDR2 YFSETQ. This CDR3 is built from 16 residues. CDR3 loop: CASSFWGTYDNEKLFF. CDR3 sequence (DNA): TGCGCCAGCAGCTTTTGGGGAACCTACGATAATGAAAAACTGTTTTTT.